The T cell receptor (beta chain) under discussion was sequenced for a study of CD8+ T cells in alopecia areata. The ends were cut back, 0 bases at V and 9 bases at J, with 9 bases in the middle. The CDR3 has 12 residues. Germline V CDR1 and CDR2: SGHRS, YFSETQ. Noted treatment: oral pan-JAK inhibitor, 5-10 mg twice daily. RNA extraction was followed by reverse transcription into cDNA, which acted as the sequencing template. Libraries were prepared by immunoSEQ multiplex PCR; TCRdb keeps only in-frame clonotypes and omits some of them. The repertoire consists of more than 150,000 clones, with 40% to 55% occurring once and the leading ten covering about 9.4%.

Sequencing was performed on CD8+ T cells sorted from blood, taken at approximately week 51, from a patient treated with tofacitinib. V gene TRBV5-1 combines with J gene TRBJ1-1; D gene ambiguous. This receptor was identified in a human donor with alopecia areata. CDR3 protein: CASSLDSGKAFF. For the CDR3, the DNA is TGCGCCAGCAGCTTGGACAGTGGAAAAGCTTTCTTT. Full variable domain (remainder filled in from reference TRBV5-1 and TRBJ1-1): KAGVTQTPRYLIKTRGQQVTLSCSPISGHRSVSWYQQTPGQGLQFLFEYFSETQRNKGNFPGRFSGRQFSNSRSEMNVSTLELGDSALYLCASSLDSGKAFFGQGTRLTVV.